These 17 T cell receptor beta chains originate from one sample sequenced in a study of blood T cell repertoires in COVID-19. Clones were sequenced by immunoSEQ multiplex PCR, and TCRdb holds only the in-frame ones, with some missing. The table records some 100,000 clones, about 89% of them present only once. Specimen: peripheral blood. The receptors derive from a man aged 45-65 years with acute or convalescent COVID-19.

The gene calls are TRBV4-1 and TRBJ2-3; TRBD2 aligns across 14 bases. The CDR3 loop spans 18 amino acids. Germline trimming cut 1 base from V and 3 bases from J; bases unmatched to any gene: 6. Germline V lookup: CDR1 MGHRA, CDR2 YSYEKL. The CDR3, as DNA: TGCGCCAGCAGCCAAGTAGGACTAGCGGGAGGCGGGACAGATACGCAGTATTTT. This gives the protein CASSQVGLAGGGTDTQYF.

The V call is TRBV19, the J call TRBJ2-1; D remains unclear. The CDR3 extends over 15 amino acids. V dropped 3 bases and J dropped 2 bases, with 11 bases sitting between them. Per germline, CDR1 LNHDA and CDR2 SQIVND (reference sequence). This chain's CDR3 is CASSIRFRAYNEQFF. The CDR3 bases are TGTGCCAGTAGTATTCGTTTTCGGGCCTACAATGAGCAGTTCTTC.

The genes are TRBV20-1 and TRBJ2-7, with 9 bases fitting TRBD2. V shed 3 bases and J 6 bases; nucleotides not matched to a gene: 12. Germline lookup yields CDR1 DFQATT and CDR2 SNEGSKA (reference sequence). The CDR3 spans 15 residues. The DNA for the CDR3 is TGCAGTGCTAGTATTAGCGGGGGCGGGAGTGGCGAGCAGTACTTC. Translating gives CSASISGGGSGEQYF.

The V gene is TRBV7-9, the J gene TRBJ2-6, with 11 bases fitting TRBD2. Germline lookup yields CDR1 SEHNR and CDR2 FQNEAQ (reference sequence). The CDR3 runs to 18 residues. V trimming: 4 bases; J trimming: 0 bases; junction bases outside the gene matches: 5. DNA for the CDR3: TGTGCCAGCAGCTACACGGGACTAGCGGTCTCTGGGGCCAACGTCCTGACTTTC. Protein: CASSYTGLAVSGANVLTF. Based on the CDR3 plus reference TRBV7-9 and TRBJ2-6, the full variable domain is DTGVSQNPRHKITKRGQNVTFRCDPISEHNRLYWYRQTLGQGPEFLTYFQNEAQLEKSRLLSDRFSAERPKGSFSTLEIQRTEQGDSAMYLCASSYTGLAVSGANVLTFGAGSRLTVL.

V is TRBV7-2 and J is TRBJ1-2; TRBD1 agrees at 10 bases. With 2 bases clipped from V and 2 bases from J, the junction kept 8 bases outside the gene matches. The CDR3 totals 17 residues. Germline CDR1 is SGHTA and CDR2 is FQGNSA. The CDR3 loop reads CASSLQQTGGGNYGYTF. In DNA, the CDR3 is TGTGCCAGCAGCTTACAGCAGACAGGGGGCGGAAACTATGGCTACACCTTC. Combining the CDR3 with reference TRBV7-2 and TRBJ1-2 gives the whole variable domain GAGVSQSPSNKVTEKGKDVELRCDPISGHTALYWYRQSLGQGLEFLIYFQGNSAPDKSGLPSDRFSAERTGGSVSTLTIQRTQQEDSAVYLCASSLQQTGGGNYGYTFGSGTRLTVV.

The chain has TRBV5-1 and TRBJ2-5; TRBD2 might be the D (6 bases). Trimming left V 4 bases short and J 5 bases short, with 18 bases between. CDR1 is SGHRS and CDR2 is YFSETQ in the germline V gene. The CDR3 length is 15 residues. CDR3 DNA sequence: TGCGCCAGCAGCCCCGGAGGGGTAGGAGGGGAGACCCAGTACTTC. It translates to CASSPGGVGGETQYF.

A note on this clone: The sample has other DNA sequences that encode this CDR3 too. The chain uses TRBV19 and TRBJ2-2, with a tentative D call TRBD1 (5 bases). CDR3 length equals 14 residues. Germline V gene lookup returns CDR1 LNHDA and CDR2 SQIVND (reference sequence). V lost 5 bases to trimming and J lost 2 bases, with 9 bases between them. CDR3: CASSGQGNTGELFF. The CDR3 DNA follows: TGTGCCAGTAGTGGGCAGGGAAACACCGGGGAGCTGTTTTTT. Full variable domain (rest looked up from reference TRBV19 and TRBJ2-2): DGGITQSPKYLFRKEGQNVTLSCEQNLNHDAMYWYRQDPGQGLRLIYYSQIVNDFQKGDIAEGYSVSREKKESFPLTVTSAQKNPTAFYLCASSGQGNTGELFFGEGSRLTVL.

V and J are TRBV30 and TRBJ2-3; D gene ambiguous. The CDR3 length is 12 residues. The V and J ends lost 4 bases and 3 bases respectively, with 8 bases between them. The V gene's germline CDR1 is GTSNPN and CDR2 SVGIG (reference sequence). The CDR3 loop reads CAWTQETDTQYF. The CDR3 DNA follows: TGTGCCTGGACTCAGGAAACAGATACGCAGTATTTT.

The CDR3 sequence is CASREGTLKDTQYF. The CDR3 DNA reads TGCGCCAGCAGGGAAGGGACTTTGAAAGATACGCAGTATTTT. This chain uses TRBV5-1 with TRBJ2-3, with D possibly being TRBD2 (6 bases). V gave up 5 bases and J gave up 5 bases, with 15 bases separating them. There are 14 residues in the CDR3. Germline V lookup: CDR1 SGHRS, CDR2 YFSETQ.

V is TRBV24-1 and J is TRBJ2-2, with D hard to call. V lost 4 bases to trimming and J lost 4 bases, with 12 bases between them. The CDR3 runs to 15 residues. From germline, CDR1 is KGHDR and CDR2 SFDVKD. The DNA for the CDR3 is TGTGCCACCAGTGAGGCAGACAAAGGCACCGGGGAGCTGTTTTTT. Its protein product is CATSEADKGTGELFF.

The rearrangement links TRBV7-2 to TRBJ1-3; D unclear. The CDR3 loop spans 16 amino acids. Trimming shortened V by 5 bases and J by 0 bases, and 14 bases separated the two germline ends. CDR1 SGHTA and CDR2 FQGNSA come from the germline V gene. The CDR3 loop is CASSHGGGSSGNTIYF. The CDR3 DNA sequence: TGTGCCAGCAGCCACGGCGGTGGCAGCTCTGGAAACACCATATATTTT.

The CDR3 DNA reads TGTGCCACCAGCAAGATAGCCTTCGATTCACCCCTCCACTTT. Its translation: CATSKIAFDSPLHF. This chain joins TRBV6-5 and TRBJ1-6; no definite D call. The CDR3 is made up of 14 amino acids. Germline V gene sequence: CDR1 MNHEY, CDR2 SVGAGI. The germline V and J ends were trimmed by 10 bases and 8 bases, with 18 bases remaining between them.

This clone was detected once. The chain joins TRBV5-1 to TRBJ2-3; 10 bases match TRBD2. The germline CDR1 and CDR2 sequences are SGHRS and YFSETQ. This CDR3 contains 15 residues. The V gene end was trimmed by 5 bases and the J gene end by 5 bases; junction bases not matched to a gene: 8. The CDR3 loop reads CASSTLAGAEDTQYF. CDR3 DNA: TGCGCCAGCAGTACTCTAGCGGGAGCAGAAGATACGCAGTATTTT. Complete variable domain (other parts from reference TRBV5-1 and TRBJ2-3): KAGVTQTPRYLIKTRGQQVTLSCSPISGHRSVSWYQQTPGQGLQFLFEYFSETQRNKGNFPGRFSGRQFSNSRSEMNVSTLELGDSALYLCASSTLAGAEDTQYFGPGTRLTVL.

The chain carries TRBV27 and TRBJ1-6, with D tentatively TRBD1 (5 bases). CDR3 length: 13 residues. Germline V CDR1 and CDR2: MNHEY, SMNVEV (reference sequence). The germline V and J ends were trimmed by 4 bases and 7 bases, with 8 bases remaining between them. The CDR3 loop is CASSSTANSPLHF. Written as DNA, the CDR3 is TGTGCCAGCAGTTCGACAGCGAATTCACCCCTCCACTTT.

The chain uses TRBV7-8 and TRBJ1-2, with 7 bases identical to TRBD1. The germline V gene has CDR1 SGHVS and CDR2 FQNEAQ. The CDR3 runs to 15 residues. V dropped 1 base and J dropped 0; count of bases not matched to a gene: 2. The CDR3 here is CASSLEGGPNYGYTF. CDR3 coding DNA: TGTGCCAGCAGCTTAGAAGGGGGCCCTAACTATGGCTACACCTTC.

V gene TRBV2 combines with J gene TRBJ1-6; D is uncertain. From germline, CDR1 is SNHLY and CDR2 FYNNEI. Trimming cost V 8 bases and J 7 bases, with 12 bases left between them. This CDR3 has 13 residues. The CDR3 loop is CASAQAENSPLHF. The CDR3 DNA reads as TGTGCCAGCGCGCAGGCAGAGAATTCACCCCTCCACTTT.

V usage is TRBV19 and J usage is TRBJ2-2; 11 bases agree with TRBD1. Germline CDR1 LNHDA, CDR2 SQIVND (reference sequence). Unmatched junction bases numbered 5, after V lost 6 bases and J lost 5 bases. The CDR3 sequence is 15 residues long. The CDR3 protein is CASRGDRGLTGELFF. In nucleotides, the CDR3 is TGTGCCAGTAGAGGGGACAGGGGGTTAACCGGGGAGCTGTTTTTT.